The entry below describes one T cell receptor beta chain. Its antigen is not known. This record belongs to a study of shared clonotypes between healthy human individuals. Assay used: immunoSEQ multiplex PCR; TCRdb lists only in-frame clones, some missing. Of a few million clones in the sample, over 85% were seen once. Whole-study results and caveats: As a rule, naive subsets had a larger estimated richness than memory subsets. Tissues were not sampled, only blood, and their repertoires likely differ.

Germline values: CDR1 MDHEN, CDR2 SYDVKM. CDR3 length: 10 residues. V lost 8 bases and J 7 bases, leaving 8 bases between the germline ends. The rearrangement links TRBV28 to TRBJ2-5, with a tentative D call TRBD2 (6 bases). The sequenced material came from naive CD4+ T cells from PBMCs. The sample's subset: CD45RA+ positively selected. This clonotype was obtained from a man between 18 and 35 years old in good health. Some clones in this sample may be carry-over from other donors' samples. The CDR3 reads CASGRGTQYF. For the CDR3, the DNA is TGTGCCAGCGGGCGGGGGACCCAGTACTTC.